What follows are 4 T cell receptor beta chains derived from one specimen sequenced in a study of T cell responses to AZD1222 COVID-19 vaccine. Assay: immunoSEQ multiplex PCR; the TCRdb copy retains only in-frame clones and omits some. The profile covers 120,000 or so clones, with approximately 85% appearing a single time and about 1.5% taken by the ten largest. Sequencing was performed on peripheral blood, taken on day 0 of AZD1222 vaccination. The receptors originated from an adult in good health.

This clone has just a few counts. The chain combines TRBV27 with TRBJ1-4; D remains ambiguous. V lost 5 bases, J lost 8 bases, and 12 bases lay in between. This CDR3 comprises 13 residues. Germline-derived CDR1 and CDR2 are MNHEY and SMNVEV (reference sequence). The CDR3, as DNA: TGTGCCAGCAGTATGGTAATGGGGGAAAAACTGTTTTTT. Translating gives CASSMVMGEKLFF.

V gene TRBV6-5 combines with J gene TRBJ2-7, with a tentative D call TRBD2 (5 bases). V gave up 5 bases and J gave up 6 bases, with 17 bases separating them. CDR1 is MNHEY, CDR2 SVGAGI, per germline. The CDR3 covers 14 residues. The DNA of the CDR3 is TGTGCCAGCAGTCCACTTAGACGAGGGAGCGAGCAGTACTTC. Protein product: CASSPLRRGSEQYF.

The rearrangement uses TRBV28 and TRBJ1-1; 8 bases match TRBD1. Germline loops: CDR1 MDHEN, CDR2 SYDVKM. With V trimmed by 6 bases and J by 0 bases, 6 bases remained unmatched. This CDR3 has 15 amino acids. The CDR3 here is CASRARGRMNTEAFF. As DNA, the CDR3 is TGTGCCAGCAGGGCCAGGGGGCGCATGAACACTGAAGCTTTCTTT.

The CDR3 DNA is TGTGCCACCAGTGATTTTGCAACTTCGGGCTACACCTTC. Its protein is CATSDFATSGYTF. The chain couples TRBV24-1 to TRBJ1-2; D is undetermined. The CDR3 runs 13 residues. Germline CDR1 and CDR2: KGHDR and SFDVKD. Trimming removed 1 base from V and 8 bases from J, with 10 bases in between.